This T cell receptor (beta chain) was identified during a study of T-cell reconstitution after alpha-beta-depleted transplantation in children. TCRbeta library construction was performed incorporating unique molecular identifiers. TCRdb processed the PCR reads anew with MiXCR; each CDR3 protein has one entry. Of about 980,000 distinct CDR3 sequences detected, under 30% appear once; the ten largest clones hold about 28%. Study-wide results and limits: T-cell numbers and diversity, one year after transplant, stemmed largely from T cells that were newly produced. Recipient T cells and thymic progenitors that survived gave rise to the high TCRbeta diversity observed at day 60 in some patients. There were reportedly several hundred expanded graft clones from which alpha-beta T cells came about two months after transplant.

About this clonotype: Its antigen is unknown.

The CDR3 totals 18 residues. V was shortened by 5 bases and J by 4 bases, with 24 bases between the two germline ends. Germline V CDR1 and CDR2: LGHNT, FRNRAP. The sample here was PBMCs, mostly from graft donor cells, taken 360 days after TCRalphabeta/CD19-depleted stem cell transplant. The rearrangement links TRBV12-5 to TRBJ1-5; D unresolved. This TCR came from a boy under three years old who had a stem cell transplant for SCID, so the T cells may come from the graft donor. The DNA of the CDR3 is TGTGCTAGTGGTCCAAATTATGAGAACCATCTACGAAATCAGCCCCAGCATTTT. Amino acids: CASGPNYENHLRNQPQHF.